This TCR beta chain is from a study of shared clonotypes between healthy human individuals. The germline gives CDR1 LNHDA, CDR2 SQIVND (reference sequence). This CDR3 is built from 16 residues. V lost 6 bases and J lost 1; bases outside the gene matches: 2. The sample holds one count of this clone. The table came from immunoSEQ multiplex PCR; TCRdb's copy has only in-frame clones and leaves some out. This table has 450,000 to 500,000 clones, 60% to 80% appearing once. The receptor comes from a woman between 40 and 50 years old in good health. Some clones in this sample may be carry-over from other donors' samples. V and J are TRBV19 and TRBJ2-6; 11 positions agree with TRBD1. Sequencing was performed on PBMCs. CDR3 nucleotide sequence: TGTGCCAGTAGCCGGGACAGGGGGTCTGGGGCCAACGTCCTGACTTTC. Translation: CASSRDRGSGANVLTF.